This is a list of T cell receptor beta chains from one sample in a study of blood T cell repertoires in COVID-19. Profiling relied on immunoSEQ multiplex PCR, and the TCRdb table lists in-frame clones only, not all of them. The data contain under 250,000 clones, approximately 83% of them seen just once; the ten biggest clones take up around 4.4%. The sequenced material came from peripheral blood. The receptors derive from a man between 45 and 60 years old with active or convalescent COVID-19. CDR3s include the opening cysteine and the closing phenylalanine or tryptophan. D genes are given only for firm matches. Rows give clone size only sometimes, using once, few, many, or a class for an expanded clone.

size: .; length: 15; V: TRBV6-6; D: .; J: TRBJ1-2; DNA: TGTGCCAGCAGTTACGGGGGGGCCGGTAACTATGGCTACACCTTC; CDR3: CASSYGGAGNYGYTF
size: .; length: 12; V: TRBV28; D: .; J: TRBJ1-1; DNA: TGTGCCAGCAGTACGACTAACACTGAAGCTTTCTTT; CDR3: CASSTTNTEAFF
size: .; length: 16; V: TRBV5-1; D: TRBD1; J: TRBJ2-1; DNA: TGCGCCAGCAGCTCGGGTCTCCGGGACAGGGGCCATGAGCAGTTCTTC; CDR3: CASSSGLRDRGHEQFF
size: .; length: 13; V: TRBV6-2/TRBV6-3; D: TRBD1; J: TRBJ1-2; DNA: TGTGCCAGCAGTTACAGACAGGGAGCGGGCTACACCTTC; CDR3: CASSYRQGAGYTF
size: .; length: 14; V: TRBV7-2; D: .; J: TRBJ2-3; DNA: TGTGCCAGCAGCTACACGGGTGCCCCGAATACGCAGTATTTT; CDR3: CASSYTGAPNTQYF
size: .; length: 15; V: TRBV7-2; D: .; J: TRBJ1-3; DNA: TGTGCCAGCAGCTTAGGTCTTAGCTCTGGAAACACCATATATTTT; CDR3: CASSLGLSSGNTIYF
size: .; length: 13; V: TRBV6-6; D: TRBD2; J: TRBJ2-7; DNA: TGTGCCAGCCAGCGGGGGGCCTCCTACGAGCAGTACTTC; CDR3: CASQRGASYEQYF
size: .; length: 12; V: TRBV30; D: .; J: TRBJ1-1; DNA: TGTGCCTGGACCGCAGAGAACACTGAAGCTTTCTTT; CDR3: CAWTAENTEAFF
size: .; length: 14; V: TRBV29-1; D: TRBD1; J: TRBJ2-7; DNA: TGCAGCGTTTTTGACAGGGGGTCCTCCTACGAGCAGTACTTC; CDR3: CSVFDRGSSYEQYF
size: .; length: 13; V: TRBV13; D: .; J: TRBJ2-5; DNA: TGTGCCAGCAGTCGAGGGTTGGAGGAGACCCAGTACTTC; CDR3: CASSRGLEETQYF
size: .; length: 13; V: TRBV2; D: .; J: TRBJ1-3; DNA: TGTGCCAGCAGGGAGGGCGGCGGAAACACCATATATTTT; CDR3: CASREGGGNTIYF
size: .; length: 17; V: TRBV5-1; D: TRBD2; J: TRBJ2-1; DNA: TGCGCCAGCAGCTTGTTAATAAGAGGTTCGGGGGGCAATGAGCAGTTCTTC; CDR3: CASSLLIRGSGGNEQFF
size: .; length: 16; V: TRBV3-1/TRBV3-2; D: TRBD2; J: TRBJ2-3; DNA: TGTGCCAGCAGTCCGGGACTAGCGGGATTCACAGATACGCAGTATTTT; CDR3: CASSPGLAGFTDTQYF
size: .; length: 14; V: TRBV4-3; D: TRBD1; J: TRBJ1-1; DNA: TGCGCCAGCAGCCAAGGACAGGGGCCCACTGAAGCTTTCTTT; CDR3: CASSQGQGPTEAFF
size: few; length: 16; V: TRBV3-1/TRBV3-2; D: TRBD1; J: TRBJ2-2; DNA: TGTGCCAGCAGCCAAGGGGGACAGTCGAACACCGGGGAGCTGTTTTTT; CDR3: CASSQGGQSNTGELFF
size: once; length: 15; V: TRBV9; D: TRBD1; J: TRBJ2-3; DNA: TGTGCCAGCAGCGCGCGGGGACAGGGGTTAGATACGCAGTATTTT; CDR3: CASSARGQGLDTQYF
size: few; length: 13; V: TRBV6-5; D: .; J: TRBJ2-7; DNA: TGTGCCAGCAGTTACTTACACTCCTACGAGCAGTACTTC; CDR3: CASSYLHSYEQYF
size: .; length: 15; V: TRBV19; D: .; J: TRBJ1-1; DNA: TGTGCCAGTAGTGCCGGGACATTTATGAACACTGAAGCTTTCTTT; CDR3: CASSAGTFMNTEAFF
size: .; length: 13; V: TRBV5-6; D: TRBD1; J: TRBJ1-1; DNA: TGTGCCAGCAGCTTGCCAGGGGGCACTGAAGCTTTCTTT; CDR3: CASSLPGGTEAFF
size: once; length: 13; V: TRBV19; D: .; J: TRBJ1-1; DNA: TGTGCCAGTAGTATAGATCTGTATCCCGAAGCTTTCTTT; CDR3: CASSIDLYPEAFF
size: .; length: 15; V: TRBV4-3; D: TRBD1; J: TRBJ1-6; DNA: TGCGCCAGCAGCCAACCCGGGACAGGGGATTCACCCCTCCACTTT; CDR3: CASSQPGTGDSPLHF
size: .; length: 13; V: TRBV7-7; D: .; J: TRBJ2-3; DNA: TGTGCCAGCAGCCGGGGAAACACAGATACGCAGTATTTT; CDR3: CASSRGNTDTQYF
size: .; length: 14; V: TRBV2; D: .; J: TRBJ1-2; DNA: TGTGCCAGCAGTGAGGGCCGGGGGGCCTATGGCTACACCTTC; CDR3: CASSEGRGAYGYTF
size: .; length: 13; V: TRBV12-3/TRBV12-4; D: .; J: TRBJ1-2; DNA: TGTGCCAGCAAGAATACAGGGAGACTTGGCTACACCTTC; CDR3: CASKNTGRLGYTF
size: once; length: 15; V: TRBV3-1/TRBV3-2; D: .; J: TRBJ2-2; DNA: TGTGCCAGCAGCCAAGATCAGAGACGGGGTACGGAGCTGTTTTTT; CDR3: CASSQDQRRGTELFF
size: .; length: 14; V: TRBV30; D: TRBD1; J: TRBJ1-2; DNA: TGTGCCTGGAGTGCCAACAGGGGCAGCTATGGCTACACCTTC; CDR3: CAWSANRGSYGYTF
size: .; length: 14; V: TRBV5-1; D: .; J: TRBJ1-1; DNA: TGCGCCAGCAGCTTAAGGGGCCTGAACACTGAAGCTTTCTTT; CDR3: CASSLRGLNTEAFF
size: .; length: 20; V: TRBV18; D: TRBD2; J: TRBJ2-3; DNA: TGTGCCAGCTCACCCCGGCGTGATCCACTAGCGGGGCCACACACAGATACGCAGTATTTT; CDR3: CASSPRRDPLAGPHTDTQYF
size: .; length: 15; V: TRBV3-1/TRBV3-2; D: .; J: TRBJ1-2; DNA: TGTGCCAGCAGCCAATCCCCCGCAGCGCACTATGGCTACACCTTC; CDR3: CASSQSPAAHYGYTF
size: .; length: 14; V: TRBV6-5; D: .; J: TRBJ2-7; DNA: TGTGCCACCACGGACCTGGGGGCAACCTACGAGCAGTACTTC; CDR3: CATTDLGATYEQYF
size: once; length: 15; V: TRBV6-1; D: .; J: TRBJ1-1; DNA: TGTGCCAGCAGTGATCTGACTTACCGAAGGACTGAAGCTTTCTTT; CDR3: CASSDLTYRRTEAFF
size: .; length: 14; V: TRBV6-6; D: .; J: TRBJ2-7; DNA: TGTGCCAGCAGTTACTCAGGGGACATCGGCGAGCAGTACTTC; CDR3: CASSYSGDIGEQYF
size: .; length: 16; V: TRBV27; D: .; J: TRBJ1-2; DNA: TGTGCCAGCAGTTGGACAAGGTCACCGTCTAACTATGGCTACACCTTC; CDR3: CASSWTRSPSNYGYTF
size: .; length: 14; V: TRBV6-1; D: TRBD1; J: TRBJ2-1; DNA: TGTGCCAGCTTAGACAGGGAGAACTACAATGAGCAGTTCTTC; CDR3: CASLDRENYNEQFF
size: .; length: 17; V: TRBV30; D: .; J: TRBJ2-6; DNA: TGTGCCTGGAGTCCGTGGAGGGGGCGCTCCGGGGCCAACGTCCTGACTTTC; CDR3: CAWSPWRGRSGANVLTF